Shown below are 4 T cell receptor beta chains from a single sample sequenced in a study of radiotherapy plus CTLA-4 blockade in lung cancer. Libraries were prepared by immunoSEQ multiplex PCR; TCRdb keeps only in-frame clonotypes and omits some of them. This table holds more than 90,000 clones, around 88% found once. Source: peripheral blood, taken from a patient treated with radiotherapy plus ipilimumab. Receptor source: a human donor with non-small cell lung cancer that progressed on radiotherapy plus ipilimumab.

V usage is TRBV18 and J usage is TRBJ1-1; D not certain. Germline V gene sequence: CDR1 KGHSH, CDR2 LQKENI. The length of the CDR3 is 16 residues. V was shortened by 3 bases and J by 5 bases, with 19 bases between the two germline ends. The CDR3 DNA follows: TGTGCCAGCTCACCGTTACGGAATTCCCAAGGTACTGAAGCTTTCTTT. Its protein product is CASSPLRNSQGTEAFF. Together with reference TRBV18 and TRBJ1-1, the CDR3 gives the full variable domain: NAGVMQNPRHLVRRRGQEARLRCSPMKGHSHVYWYRQLPEEGLKFMVYLQKENIIDESGMPKERFSAEFPKEGPSILRIQQVVRGDSAAYFCASSPLRNSQGTEAFFGQGTRLTVV.

This clone was seen more than once but under ten times. V usage is TRBV7-2 and J usage is TRBJ2-5; D remains ambiguous. This CDR3 is 12 amino acids long. V lost 5 bases to trimming and J lost 5 bases, with 9 bases between them. The germline CDR1 and CDR2 sequences are SGHTA and FQGNSA. CDR3 in amino acids: CASSPSLETQYF. The CDR3, as DNA: TGTGCCAGCAGCCCGTCCCTGGAGACCCAGTACTTC.

This clone appeared a single time. The chain uses TRBV7-6 and TRBJ1-1, with D perhaps TRBD1 (5 bases). CDR1 and CDR2 from the germline V gene are SGHVS and FNYEAQ. V lost 5 bases and J lost 4, with 14 bases in between. This CDR3 contains 14 residues. The CDR3 DNA reads as TGTGCCAGCAGCCCTCGGGGACGGCTCACTGAAGCTTTCTTT. Its protein is CASSPRGRLTEAFF.

Concerning this clone itself: This sample includes further DNA sequences coding for the same CDR3. The chain combines TRBV19 with TRBJ1-1; no firm D call. From germline, CDR1 is LNHDA and CDR2 SQIVND (reference sequence). V lost 3 bases to trimming and J lost 0 bases, with 8 bases between them. The CDR3 extends over 14 amino acids. Written as DNA, the CDR3 is TGTGCCAGTAGTATTCGACAACTGAACACTGAAGCTTTCTTT. It codes for CASSIRQLNTEAFF.